Below, one T cell receptor beta chain is given with its context. Its matching antigen is unknown. The germline V and J ends were trimmed by 2 bases and 1 base, with 12 bases remaining between them. Germline CDR1 is KGHSH and CDR2 is LQKENI. The CDR3 contains 16 residues. Some clones are missing from TCRdb's copy, which holds only in-frame ones; the method was immunoSEQ multiplex PCR. Among approximately 17,000 clones listed, roughly 94% were seen once. This specimen comes from a study of T cells after posttransplantation cyclophosphamide. General study findings and limits: Recipient CMV seropositivity and CMV reactivation strongly tracked TRB clonality. Blood and skin or GI T cell repertoires showed limited TRB overlap. Later blood repertoires were often dominated by clones from the donor CD8+ memory compartment.

Cells defined as naive were viable CD3+CD4+ or CD3+CD8+ and CCR7+CD45RA+CD45RO-CD95-CD27+CD28+. The related graft donor's blood sample was taken on the day of bone marrow donation. V gene TRBV18 combines with J gene TRBJ1-3; D gene uncertain. This TCR derives from a woman aged 45-60 years in good health and a related stem cell transplant donor. Sequencing used naive CD4+ T cells sorted from blood. CDR3: CASSPGVTGSGNTIYF. CDR3 coding DNA: TGTGCCAGCTCACCAGGGGTCACGGGATCTGGAAACACCATATATTTT.